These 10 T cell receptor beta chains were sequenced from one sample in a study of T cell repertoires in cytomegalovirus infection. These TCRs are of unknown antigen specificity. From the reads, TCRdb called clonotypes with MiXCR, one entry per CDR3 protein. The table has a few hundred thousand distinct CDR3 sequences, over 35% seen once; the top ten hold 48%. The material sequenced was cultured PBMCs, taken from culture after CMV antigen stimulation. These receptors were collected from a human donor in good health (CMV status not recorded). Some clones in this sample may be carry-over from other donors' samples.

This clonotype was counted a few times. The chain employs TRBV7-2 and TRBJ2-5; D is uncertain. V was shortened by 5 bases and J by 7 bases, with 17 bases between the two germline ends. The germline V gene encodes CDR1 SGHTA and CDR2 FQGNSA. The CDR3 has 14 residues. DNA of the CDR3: TGTGCCAGCAGCCGGAGAGGATTCGGGCGGACCCAGTACTTC. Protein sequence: CASSRRGFGRTQYF.

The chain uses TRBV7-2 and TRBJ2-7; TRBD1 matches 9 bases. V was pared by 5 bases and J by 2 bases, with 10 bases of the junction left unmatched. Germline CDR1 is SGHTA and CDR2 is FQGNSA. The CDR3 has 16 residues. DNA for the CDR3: TGTGCCAGCAGCGGGCCGGGACAGGGTAGGGCCTACGAGCAGTACTTC. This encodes CASSGPGQGRAYEQYF. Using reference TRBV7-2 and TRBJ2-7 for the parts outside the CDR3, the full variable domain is GAGVSQSPSNKVTEKGKDVELRCDPISGHTALYWYRQSLGQGLEFLIYFQGNSAPDKSGLPSDRFSAERTGGSVSTLTIQRTQQEDSAVYLCASSGPGQGRAYEQYFGPGTRLTVT.

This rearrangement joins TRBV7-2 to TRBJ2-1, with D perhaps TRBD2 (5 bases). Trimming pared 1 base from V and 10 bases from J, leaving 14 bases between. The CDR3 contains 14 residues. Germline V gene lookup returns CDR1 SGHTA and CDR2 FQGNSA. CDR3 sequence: CASSLERATGEQFF. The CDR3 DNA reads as TGTGCCAGCAGCTTAGAGAGGGCAACGGGGGAGCAGTTCTTC.

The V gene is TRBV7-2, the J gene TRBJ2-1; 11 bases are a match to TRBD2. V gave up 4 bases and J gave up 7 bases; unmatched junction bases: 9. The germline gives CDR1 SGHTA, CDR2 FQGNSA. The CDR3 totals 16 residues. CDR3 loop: CASSSLAGGLDNEQFF. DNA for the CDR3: TGTGCCAGCAGCTCATTAGCGGGGGGGCTCGATAATGAGCAGTTCTTC. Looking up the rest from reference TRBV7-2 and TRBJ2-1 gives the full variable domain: GAGVSQSPSNKVTEKGKDVELRCDPISGHTALYWYRQSLGQGLEFLIYFQGNSAPDKSGLPSDRFSAERTGGSVSTLTIQRTQQEDSAVYLCASSSLAGGLDNEQFFGPGTRLTVL.

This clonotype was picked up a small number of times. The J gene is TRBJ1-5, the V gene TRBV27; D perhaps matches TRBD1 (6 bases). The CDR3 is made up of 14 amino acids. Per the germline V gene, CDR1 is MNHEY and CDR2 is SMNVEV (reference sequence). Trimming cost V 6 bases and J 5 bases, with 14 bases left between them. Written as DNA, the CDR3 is TGTGCCAGCAGCCAACAGGGAGGGGATCAGCCCCAGCATTTT. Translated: CASSQQGGDQPQHF.

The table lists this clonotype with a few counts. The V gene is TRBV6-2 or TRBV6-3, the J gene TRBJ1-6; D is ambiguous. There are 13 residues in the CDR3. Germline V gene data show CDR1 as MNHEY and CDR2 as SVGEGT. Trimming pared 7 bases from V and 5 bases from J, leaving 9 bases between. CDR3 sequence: CASKNGDNSPLHF. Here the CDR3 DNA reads TGTGCCAGCAAGAACGGGGATAATTCACCCCTCCACTTT.

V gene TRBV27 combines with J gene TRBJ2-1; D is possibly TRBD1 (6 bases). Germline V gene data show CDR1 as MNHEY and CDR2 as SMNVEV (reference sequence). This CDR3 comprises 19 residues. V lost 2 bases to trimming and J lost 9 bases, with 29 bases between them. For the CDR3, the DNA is TGTGCCAGCAGTTTAGGGACAAGGGCTCCCAGGATCCCGGGCAGTGAGCAGTTCTTC. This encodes CASSLGTRAPRIPGSEQFF.

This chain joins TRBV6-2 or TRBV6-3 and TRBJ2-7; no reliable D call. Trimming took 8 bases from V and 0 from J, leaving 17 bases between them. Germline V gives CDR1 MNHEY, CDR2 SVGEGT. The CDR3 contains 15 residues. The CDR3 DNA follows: TGTGCCAGCCCAAGTGCTGGCCATCACTCCTACGAGCAGTACTTC. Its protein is CASPSAGHHSYEQYF.

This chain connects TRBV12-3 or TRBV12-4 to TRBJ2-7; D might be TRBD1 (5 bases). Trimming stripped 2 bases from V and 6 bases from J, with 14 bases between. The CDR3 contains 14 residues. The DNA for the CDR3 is TGTGCCAGCAGTTTAACAGGTGGCCAGAGCGAGCAGTACTTC. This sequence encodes CASSLTGGQSEQYF.

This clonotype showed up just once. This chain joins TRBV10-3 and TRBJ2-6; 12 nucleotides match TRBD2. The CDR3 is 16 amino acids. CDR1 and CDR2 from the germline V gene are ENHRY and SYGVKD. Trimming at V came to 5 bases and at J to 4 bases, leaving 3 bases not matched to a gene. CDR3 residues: CAISPSGGAGANVLTF. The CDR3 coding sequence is TGTGCCATCAGTCCTAGCGGGGGGGCAGGGGCCAACGTCCTGACTTTC.